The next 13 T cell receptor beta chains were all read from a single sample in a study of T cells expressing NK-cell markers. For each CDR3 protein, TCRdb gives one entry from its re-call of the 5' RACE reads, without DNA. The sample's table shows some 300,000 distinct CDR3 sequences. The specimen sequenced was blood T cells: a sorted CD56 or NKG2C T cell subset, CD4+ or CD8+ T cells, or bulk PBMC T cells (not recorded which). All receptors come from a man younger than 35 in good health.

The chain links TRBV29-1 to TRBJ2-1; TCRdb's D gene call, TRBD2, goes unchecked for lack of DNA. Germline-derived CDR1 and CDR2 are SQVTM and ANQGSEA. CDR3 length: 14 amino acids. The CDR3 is CSVEPKLAANEQFF.

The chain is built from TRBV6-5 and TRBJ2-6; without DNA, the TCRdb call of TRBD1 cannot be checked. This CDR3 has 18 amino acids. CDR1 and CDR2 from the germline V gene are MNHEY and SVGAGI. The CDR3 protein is CASSYSRDRVRGANVLTF.

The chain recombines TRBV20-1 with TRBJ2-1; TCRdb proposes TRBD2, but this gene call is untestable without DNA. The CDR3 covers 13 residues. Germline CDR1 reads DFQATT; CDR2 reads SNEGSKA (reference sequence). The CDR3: CSARGAREAQQFF.

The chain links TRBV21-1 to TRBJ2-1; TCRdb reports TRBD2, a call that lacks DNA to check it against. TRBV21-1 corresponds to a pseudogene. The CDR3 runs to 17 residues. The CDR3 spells CASSKGESGIFYNEQFF.

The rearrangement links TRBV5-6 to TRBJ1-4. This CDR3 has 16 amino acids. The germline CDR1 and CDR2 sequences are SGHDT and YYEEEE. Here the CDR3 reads CASSLDGFAANEKLFF.

The chain's CDR3 is CASSSPTWSGNTEAFF. This chain links TRBV5-1 with TRBJ1-1. In germline, CDR1 is SGHRS, CDR2 YFSETQ. CDR3 length: 16 residues.

CDR3 region: CASSSSGIGEAFF. The rearrangement joins TRBV6-5 to TRBJ1-1; no DNA is available, so the TRBD1 call from TCRdb remains unchecked. Germline V CDR1 and CDR2: MNHEY, SVGAGI. This CDR3 contains 13 residues.

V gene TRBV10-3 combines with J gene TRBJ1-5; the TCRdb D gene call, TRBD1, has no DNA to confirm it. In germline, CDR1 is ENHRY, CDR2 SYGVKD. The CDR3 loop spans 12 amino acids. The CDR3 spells CAAGTDNQPQHF.

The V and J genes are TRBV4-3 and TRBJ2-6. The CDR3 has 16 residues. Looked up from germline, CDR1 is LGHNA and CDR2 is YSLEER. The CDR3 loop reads CASSQDIGSGANVLTF.

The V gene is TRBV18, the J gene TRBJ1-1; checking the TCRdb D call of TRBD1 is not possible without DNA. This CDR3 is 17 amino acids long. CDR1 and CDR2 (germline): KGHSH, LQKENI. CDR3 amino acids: CASSPPHRGIVNTEAFF.

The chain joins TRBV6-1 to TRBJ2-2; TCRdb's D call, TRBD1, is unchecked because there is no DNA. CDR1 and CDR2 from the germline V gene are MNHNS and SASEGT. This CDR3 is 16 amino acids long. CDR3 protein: CASSKATGSNTGELFF.

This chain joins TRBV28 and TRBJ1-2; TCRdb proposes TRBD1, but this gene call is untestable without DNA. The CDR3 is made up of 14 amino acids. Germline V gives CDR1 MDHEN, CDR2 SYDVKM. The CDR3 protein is CASSPSGTLNGYTF.

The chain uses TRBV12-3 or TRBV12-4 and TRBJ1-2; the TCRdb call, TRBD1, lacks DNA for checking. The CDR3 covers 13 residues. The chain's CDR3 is CASSFEGGYGYTF.